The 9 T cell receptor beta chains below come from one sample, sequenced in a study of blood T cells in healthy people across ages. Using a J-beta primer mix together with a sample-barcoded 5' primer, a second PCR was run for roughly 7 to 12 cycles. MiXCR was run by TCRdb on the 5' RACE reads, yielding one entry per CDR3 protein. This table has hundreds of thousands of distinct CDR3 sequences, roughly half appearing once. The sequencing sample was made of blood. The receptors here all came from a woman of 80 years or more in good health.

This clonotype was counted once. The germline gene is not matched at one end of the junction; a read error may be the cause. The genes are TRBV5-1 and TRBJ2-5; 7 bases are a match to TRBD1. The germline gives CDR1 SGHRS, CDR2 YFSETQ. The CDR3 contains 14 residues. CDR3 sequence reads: CSSSLRTGKETQYF. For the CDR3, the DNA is TGCTCCAGCAGCTTGAGGACAGGAAAAGAGACCCAGTACTTC.

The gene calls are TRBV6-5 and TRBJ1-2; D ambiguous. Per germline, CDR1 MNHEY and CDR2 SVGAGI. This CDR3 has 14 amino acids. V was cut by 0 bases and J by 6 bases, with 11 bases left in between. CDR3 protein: CASSYSNPGNGYTF. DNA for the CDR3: TGTGCCAGCAGTTACTCGAATCCAGGCAATGGCTACACCTTC.

CDR3 bases: TGCAGTGCTAGACGGACAGGGATCGTCTCTAACTATGGCTACACCTTC. Its protein product is CSARRTGIVSNYGYTF. V gene TRBV20-1 combines with J gene TRBJ1-2; 8 bases are shared with TRBD1. The germline V gene has CDR1 DFQATT and CDR2 SNEGSKA (reference sequence). V trimming: 2 bases; J trimming: 0 bases; junction bases outside the gene matches: 8. The CDR3 extends over 16 amino acids.

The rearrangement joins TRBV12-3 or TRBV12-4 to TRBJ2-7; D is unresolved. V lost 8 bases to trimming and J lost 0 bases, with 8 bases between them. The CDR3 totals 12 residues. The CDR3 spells CASGISSYEQYF. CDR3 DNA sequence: TGTGCCAGCGGGATCAGCTCCTACGAGCAGTACTTC.

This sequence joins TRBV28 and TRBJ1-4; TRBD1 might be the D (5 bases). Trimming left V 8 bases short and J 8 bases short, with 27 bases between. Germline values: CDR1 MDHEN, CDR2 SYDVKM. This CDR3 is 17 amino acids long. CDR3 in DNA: TGTGCCAGCGGTCCGGGGAGGGACCTTATAACGGGAGAAAAACTGTTTTTT. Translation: CASGPGRDLITGEKLFF.

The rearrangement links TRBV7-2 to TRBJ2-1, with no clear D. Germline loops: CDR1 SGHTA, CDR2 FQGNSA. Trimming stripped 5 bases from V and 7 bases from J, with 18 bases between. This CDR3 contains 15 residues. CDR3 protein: CASSRIRPGDNEQFF. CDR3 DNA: TGTGCCAGCAGCAGAATAAGGCCAGGTGATAATGAGCAGTTCTTC.

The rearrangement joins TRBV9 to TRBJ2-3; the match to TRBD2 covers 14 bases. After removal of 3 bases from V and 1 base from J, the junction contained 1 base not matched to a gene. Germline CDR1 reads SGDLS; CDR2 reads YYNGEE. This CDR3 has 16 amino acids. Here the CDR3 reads CASSAGLAGGTDTQYF. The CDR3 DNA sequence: TGTGCCAGCAGCGCGGGACTAGCGGGGGGCACAGATACGCAGTATTTT.

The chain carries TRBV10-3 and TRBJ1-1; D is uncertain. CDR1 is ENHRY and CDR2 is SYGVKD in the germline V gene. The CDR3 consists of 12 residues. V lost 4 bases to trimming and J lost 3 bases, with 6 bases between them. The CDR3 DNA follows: TGTGCCATCAGTGGGGGTGACACTGAAGCTTTCTTT. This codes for CAISGGDTEAFF.

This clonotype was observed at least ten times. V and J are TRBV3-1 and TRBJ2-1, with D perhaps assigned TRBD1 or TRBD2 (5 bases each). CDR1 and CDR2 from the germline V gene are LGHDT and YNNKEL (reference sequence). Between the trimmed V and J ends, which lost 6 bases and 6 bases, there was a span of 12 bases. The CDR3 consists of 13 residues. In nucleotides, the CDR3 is TGTGCCAGCAGTGGGGACCGACTCAATGAGCAGTTCTTC. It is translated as CASSGDRLNEQFF.